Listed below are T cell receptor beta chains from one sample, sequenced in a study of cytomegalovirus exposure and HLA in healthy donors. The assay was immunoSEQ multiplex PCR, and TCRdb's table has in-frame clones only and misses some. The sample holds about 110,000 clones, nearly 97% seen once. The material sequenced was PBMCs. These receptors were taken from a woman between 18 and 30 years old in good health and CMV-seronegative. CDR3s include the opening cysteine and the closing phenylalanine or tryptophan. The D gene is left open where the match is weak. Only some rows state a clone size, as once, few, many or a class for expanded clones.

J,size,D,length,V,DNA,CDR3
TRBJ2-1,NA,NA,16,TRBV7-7,TGTGCTAGCAGCTTAGCGGCTTCCCCCCCCTACAATGAGCAGTTCTTC,CASSLAASPPYNEQFF
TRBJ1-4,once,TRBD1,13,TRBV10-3,TGTGCCATCAGTGACCAGGGGGAGGAAAAACTGTTTTTT,CAISDQGEEKLFF
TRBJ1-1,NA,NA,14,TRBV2,TGTGCCAGCAGCTTTGGACAGCCGGTCACTGAAGCTTTCTTT,CASSFGQPVTEAFF
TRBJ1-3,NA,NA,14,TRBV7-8,TGTGCCAGCAGCTTAGGTTCCCCGGGAAACACCATATATTTT,CASSLGSPGNTIYF
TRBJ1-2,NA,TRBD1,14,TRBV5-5,TGTGCCAGCAGCTTGGCGACAGGGATAGATGGCTACACCTTC,CASSLATGIDGYTF
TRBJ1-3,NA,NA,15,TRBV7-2,TGTGCCAGCAGCTTAGCAGCGAACTCTGGAAACACCATATATTTT,CASSLAANSGNTIYF
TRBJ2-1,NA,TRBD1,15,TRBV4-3,TGCGCCAGCAGCTTAAGCCGTCAACAGGGGGGTGAGCAGTTCTTC,CASSLSRQQGGEQFF
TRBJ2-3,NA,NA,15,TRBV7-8,TGTGCCAGCAGCCGACAGGCCCTTAGCACAGATACGCAGTATTTT,CASSRQALSTDTQYF
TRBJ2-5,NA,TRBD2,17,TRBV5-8,TGTGCCAGCAGCTGGGGGGGGACTGCTGGCCTCCAAGAGACCCAGTACTTC,CASSWGGTAGLQETQYF
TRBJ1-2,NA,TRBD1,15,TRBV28,TGTGCCAGCAGTTCGGGACAGGCTAGGAGCTATGGCTACACCTTC,CASSSGQARSYGYTF
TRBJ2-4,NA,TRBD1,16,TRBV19,TGTGCCAGTAGTACTGGGACAGGGAGAGGCAAAAACATTCAGTACTTC,CASSTGTGRGKNIQYF
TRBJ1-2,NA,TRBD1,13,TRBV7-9,TGTGCCAGCAGCTCCGACAGGGATTCAGGCTACACCTTC,CASSSDRDSGYTF
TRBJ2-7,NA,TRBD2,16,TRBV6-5,TGTGCCAGCAGTTACCTAGCGGGGGAGAGCTCCTACGAGCAGTACTTC,CASSYLAGESSYEQYF
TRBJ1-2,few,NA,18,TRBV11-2,TGTGCCAGCAGCCCAATGGGGGGAGCGCCGACGTGGGACTATGGCTACACCTTC,CASSPMGGAPTWDYGYTF
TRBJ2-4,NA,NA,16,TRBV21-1,TGTGCCAGCAGCAAATTGGGGCGAATAGCCAAAAACATTCAGTACTTC,CASSKLGRIAKNIQYF
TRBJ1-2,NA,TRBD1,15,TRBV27,TGTGCCAGCAGTTCCGGGACAGGGGGAAACTATGGCTACACCTTC,CASSSGTGGNYGYTF
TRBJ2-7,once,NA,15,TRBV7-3,TGTGCCAGCAGCTTAGGACTTGGACTCTCCTACGAGCAGTACTTC,CASSLGLGLSYEQYF